Below, one TCR beta chain is given with its context. This entry is derived from a study of blood T cell repertoires in COVID-19. Overall study: The United States, Italy and Spain provided the acute and convalescent COVID-19 samples.

Here immunoSEQ multiplex PCR was the method, and the copy in TCRdb shows in-frame clones only, minus some. Of roughly 67,000 clones listed, about 94% are singletons. This CDR3 comprises 15 residues. Germline CDR1 is SGHNT and CDR2 is YENEEA. With V trimmed by 5 bases and J by 3 bases, 7 bases remained unmatched. The sequenced sample consisted of peripheral blood. The receptor was derived from an older man with active COVID-19. The rearrangement joins TRBV11-3 to TRBJ1-2; 9 bases agree with TRBD1. Written as DNA, the CDR3 is TGTGCCAGCAGCCCCGGGACAGGGTATGACTATGGCTACACCTTC. Amino acids: CASSPGTGYDYGYTF.